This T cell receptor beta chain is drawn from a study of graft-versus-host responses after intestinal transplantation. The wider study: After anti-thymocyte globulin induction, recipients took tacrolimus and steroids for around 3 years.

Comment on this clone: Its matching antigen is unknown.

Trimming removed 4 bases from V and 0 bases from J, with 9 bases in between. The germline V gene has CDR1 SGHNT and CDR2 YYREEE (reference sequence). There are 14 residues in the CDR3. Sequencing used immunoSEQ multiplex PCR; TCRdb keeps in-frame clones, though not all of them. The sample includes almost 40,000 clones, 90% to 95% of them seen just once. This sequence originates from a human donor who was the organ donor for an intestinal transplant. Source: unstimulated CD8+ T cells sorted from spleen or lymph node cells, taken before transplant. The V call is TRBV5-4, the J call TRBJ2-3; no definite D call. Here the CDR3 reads CASSASWSTDTQYF. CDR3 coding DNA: TGTGCCAGCAGCGCGAGTTGGAGCACAGATACGCAGTATTTT.